These T cell receptor beta chains were read from a single sample in a study of blood T cell repertoires in COVID-19. Repertoires were generated with immunoSEQ multiplex PCR, while TCRdb's copy carries only in-frame clones and drops some. Found here are more than 80,000 clones, more than 85% of them singletons; the top ten hold about 5.1%. Sequenced material: peripheral blood. The receptors come from a man aged 35-49 years with acute or convalescent COVID-19. CDR3s include the opening cysteine and the closing phenylalanine or tryptophan. The D gene is left open where the match is weak. A row's size may be missing; if present it is once, few, many or a size class.

CDR3nt: TGTGCCAGCAGCTCTGAGGCCAATCAGCCCCAGCATTTT
CDR3aa: CASSSEANQPQHF
abundance: few
d_gene: NA
v_gene: TRBV7-9
j_gene: TRBJ1-5

CDR3nt: TGTGCCAGCAGCCAAGTCCCCGATCAGGGCAATCAGCCCCAGCATTTT
CDR3aa: CASSQVPDQGNQPQHF
abundance: NA
d_gene: NA
v_gene: TRBV3-1/TRBV3-2
j_gene: TRBJ1-5

CDR3nt: TGCGCCAGCAGTGAAGTAGACAGGGTTAACACCGGGGAGCTGTTTTTT
CDR3aa: CASSEVDRVNTGELFF
abundance: NA
d_gene: TRBD1
v_gene: TRBV10-2
j_gene: TRBJ2-2

CDR3nt: TGTGCCAGCAGCACGGGAGGGGTAACTGAGCAGTTCTTC
CDR3aa: CASSTGGVTEQFF
abundance: NA
d_gene: TRBD2
v_gene: TRBV5-4
j_gene: TRBJ2-1

CDR3nt: TGTGCCAGCAGCACCACTTATTCGACAGGGGAAGAGACCCAGTACTTC
CDR3aa: CASSTTYSTGEETQYF
abundance: NA
d_gene: TRBD1
v_gene: TRBV11-2
j_gene: TRBJ2-5

CDR3nt: TGTGCCAGCACCCTTACAGATTTGAACACTGAAGCTTTCTTT
CDR3aa: CASTLTDLNTEAFF
abundance: NA
d_gene: NA
v_gene: TRBV11-2
j_gene: TRBJ1-1

CDR3nt: TGCGCCAGCAGCCCCCGGGGTTCAGTTATCTTCTACGAGCAGTACTTC
CDR3aa: CASSPRGSVIFYEQYF
abundance: NA
d_gene: NA
v_gene: TRBV5-1
j_gene: TRBJ2-7

CDR3nt: TGTGCCACCTCACCAGGGGAACTGACTAGCGGGACGGTCGGTGAGCAGTTCTTC
CDR3aa: CATSPGELTSGTVGEQFF
abundance: NA
d_gene: TRBD2
v_gene: TRBV24-1
j_gene: TRBJ2-1

CDR3nt: TGTGCCAGTAGTATGGTCAGGTCCTCCTACAATGAGCAGTTCTTC
CDR3aa: CASSMVRSSYNEQFF
abundance: NA
d_gene: NA
v_gene: TRBV19
j_gene: TRBJ2-1

CDR3nt: TGTGCCAGCAGCTTAAGTGGAACAGGGGGCGGCGAGCAGTACTTC
CDR3aa: CASSLSGTGGGEQYF
abundance: NA
d_gene: TRBD1
v_gene: TRBV7-9
j_gene: TRBJ2-7

CDR3nt: TGTGCCAGCAGCTCCTACTTGAGGGTTGACTATGGCTACACCTTC
CDR3aa: CASSSYLRVDYGYTF
abundance: once
d_gene: NA
v_gene: TRBV5-6
j_gene: TRBJ1-2

CDR3nt: TGTGCCAGCAGTGAATGGGGACTAGGTGACTCCTACGAGCAGTACTTC
CDR3aa: CASSEWGLGDSYEQYF
abundance: NA
d_gene: TRBD2
v_gene: TRBV6-1
j_gene: TRBJ2-7

CDR3nt: TGCGCCAGCAGCCGACTGACACCGGGAGATGGAAACACCATATATTTT
CDR3aa: CASSRLTPGDGNTIYF
abundance: few
d_gene: NA
v_gene: TRBV4-1
j_gene: TRBJ1-3

CDR3nt: TGTGCCAGCAGCACCACTAGCGGGGGGGCCTCTTCTGGGACCCAGTACTTC
CDR3aa: CASSTTSGGASSGTQYF
abundance: NA
d_gene: TRBD2
v_gene: TRBV7-2
j_gene: TRBJ2-5

CDR3nt: TGTGCCAGCAGTGACCATGGGACAGCAAACACTGAAGCTTTCTTT
CDR3aa: CASSDHGTANTEAFF
abundance: NA
d_gene: TRBD1
v_gene: TRBV6-6
j_gene: TRBJ1-1

CDR3nt: TGTGCCAGCAGCTCCAGCCCGGGACAAGCCACAGATACGCAGTATTTT
CDR3aa: CASSSSPGQATDTQYF
abundance: NA
d_gene: NA
v_gene: TRBV5-4
j_gene: TRBJ2-3

CDR3nt: TGCGCCAGCAGCCAAGACCTAAGCGGGGGGTCCTACGAGCAGTACTTC
CDR3aa: CASSQDLSGGSYEQYF
abundance: NA
d_gene: TRBD2
v_gene: TRBV4-3
j_gene: TRBJ2-7

CDR3nt: TGTGCCAGCAGCCAAACGCGGAGAACAGATACGCAGTATTTT
CDR3aa: CASSQTRRTDTQYF
abundance: NA
d_gene: NA
v_gene: TRBV14
j_gene: TRBJ2-3

CDR3nt: TGTGCCAGTAGTACACTTTCCTCCCACACCTCAGGAAACTATGGCTACACCTTC
CDR3aa: CASSTLSSHTSGNYGYTF
abundance: NA
d_gene: NA
v_gene: TRBV19
j_gene: TRBJ1-2

CDR3nt: TGTGCCAGCACGGAGGACTACGAGCAGTACTTC
CDR3aa: CASTEDYEQYF
abundance: few
d_gene: NA
v_gene: TRBV7-9
j_gene: TRBJ2-7

CDR3nt: TGTGCCTGGGAGGGGGGGGACTCCTACGAGCAGTACTTC
CDR3aa: CAWEGGDSYEQYF
abundance: once
d_gene: NA
v_gene: TRBV30
j_gene: TRBJ2-7

CDR3nt: TGTGCCTGGAGTCGGGACATTCATCAGCCCCAGCATTTT
CDR3aa: CAWSRDIHQPQHF
abundance: NA
d_gene: NA
v_gene: TRBV30
j_gene: TRBJ1-5

CDR3nt: TGTGCCAGCAGCTGGACAGGGGGTAACGAGCAGTACTTC
CDR3aa: CASSWTGGNEQYF
abundance: NA
d_gene: TRBD1
v_gene: TRBV14
j_gene: TRBJ2-7